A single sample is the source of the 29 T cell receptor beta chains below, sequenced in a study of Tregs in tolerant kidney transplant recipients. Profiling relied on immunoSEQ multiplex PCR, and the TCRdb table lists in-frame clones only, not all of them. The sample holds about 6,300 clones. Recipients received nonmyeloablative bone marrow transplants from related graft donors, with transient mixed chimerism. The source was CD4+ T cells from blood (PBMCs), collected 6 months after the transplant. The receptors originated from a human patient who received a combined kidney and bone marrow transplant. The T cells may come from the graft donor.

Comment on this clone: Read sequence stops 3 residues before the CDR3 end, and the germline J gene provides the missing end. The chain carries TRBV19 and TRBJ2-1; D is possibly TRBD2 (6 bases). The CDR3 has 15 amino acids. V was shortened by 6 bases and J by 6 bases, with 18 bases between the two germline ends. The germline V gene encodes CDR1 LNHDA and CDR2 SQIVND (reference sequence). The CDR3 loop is CASSPSRLEANEQFF. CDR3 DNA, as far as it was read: TGTGCCAGTAGCCCAAGCCGACTAGAGGCCAATGAG.

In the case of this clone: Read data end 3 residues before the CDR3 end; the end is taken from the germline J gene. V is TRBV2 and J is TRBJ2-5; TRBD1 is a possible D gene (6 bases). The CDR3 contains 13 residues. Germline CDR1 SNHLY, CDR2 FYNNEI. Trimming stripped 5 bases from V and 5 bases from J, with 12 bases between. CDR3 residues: CASSPLRGETQYF. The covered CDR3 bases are TGTGCCAGCAGTCCCTTGAGGGGGGAGACC.

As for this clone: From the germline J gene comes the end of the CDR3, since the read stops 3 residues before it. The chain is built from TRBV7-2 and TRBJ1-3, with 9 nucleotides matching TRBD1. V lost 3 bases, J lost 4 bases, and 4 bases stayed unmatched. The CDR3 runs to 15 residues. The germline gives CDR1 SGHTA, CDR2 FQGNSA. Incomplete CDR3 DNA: TGTGCCAGCAGCTTGTGGACAGGGGACGGAAACACC. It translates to CASSLWTGDGNT. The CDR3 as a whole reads CASSLWTGDGNTIYF.

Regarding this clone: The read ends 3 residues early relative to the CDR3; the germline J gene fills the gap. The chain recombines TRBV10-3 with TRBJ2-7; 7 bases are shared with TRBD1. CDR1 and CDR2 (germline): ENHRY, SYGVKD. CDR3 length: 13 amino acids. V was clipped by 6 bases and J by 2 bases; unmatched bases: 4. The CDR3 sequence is CAIRGQQTYEQYF. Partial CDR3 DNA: TGTGCCATCAGGGGACAGCAAACCTACGAG.

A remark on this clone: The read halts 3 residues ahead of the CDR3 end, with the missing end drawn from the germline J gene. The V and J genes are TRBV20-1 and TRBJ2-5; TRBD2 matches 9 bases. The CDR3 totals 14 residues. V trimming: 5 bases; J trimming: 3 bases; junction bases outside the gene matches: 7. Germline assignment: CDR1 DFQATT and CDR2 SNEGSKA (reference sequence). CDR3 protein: CSAYSAGGEETQYF. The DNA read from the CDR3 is TGCAGTGCTTATTCAGCGGGAGGAGAAGAGACC.

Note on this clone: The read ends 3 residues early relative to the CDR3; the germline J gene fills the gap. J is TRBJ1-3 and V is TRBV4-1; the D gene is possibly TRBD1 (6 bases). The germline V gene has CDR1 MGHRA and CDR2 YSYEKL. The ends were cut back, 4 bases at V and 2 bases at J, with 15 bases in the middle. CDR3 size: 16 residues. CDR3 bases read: TGCGCCAGCAGCCCCTGGGGGGGGCAGACTGGAAACACC. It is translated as CASSPWGGQTGNT. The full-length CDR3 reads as CASSPWGGQTGNTIYF.

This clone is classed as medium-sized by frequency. This CDR3 is CSARDHRVNTEAFF. The DNA read from the CDR3 is TGCAGTGCTAGAGATCACAGGGTAAACACTGAA. This sequence joins TRBV20-1 and TRBJ1-1, with a weak D call TRBD1 (6 bases). The CDR3 end is not reached by the read, which stops 3 residues before it; the germline J gene fills it in. CDR1 is DFQATT, CDR2 SNEGSKA, per germline (reference sequence). V lost 0 bases to trimming and J lost 2 bases, with 10 bases between them. The CDR3 consists of 14 residues.

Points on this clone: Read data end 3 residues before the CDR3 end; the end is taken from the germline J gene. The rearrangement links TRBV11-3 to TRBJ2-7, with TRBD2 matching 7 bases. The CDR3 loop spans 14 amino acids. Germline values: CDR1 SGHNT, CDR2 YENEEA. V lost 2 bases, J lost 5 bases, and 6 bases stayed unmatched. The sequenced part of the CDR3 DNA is TGTGCCAGCAGCTTATCGGGGGGTAGCGACGAG. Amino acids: CASSLSGGSDE. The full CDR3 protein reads CASSLSGGSDEQYF.

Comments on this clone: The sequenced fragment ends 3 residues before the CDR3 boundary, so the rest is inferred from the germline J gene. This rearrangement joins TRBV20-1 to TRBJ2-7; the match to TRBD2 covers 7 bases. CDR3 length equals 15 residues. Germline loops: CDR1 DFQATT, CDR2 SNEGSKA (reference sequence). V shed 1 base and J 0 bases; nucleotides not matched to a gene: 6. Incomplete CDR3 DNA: TGCAGTGCTAGAGTGGGGGGGTCAAGCTCCTACGAG. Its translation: CSARVGGSSSYE. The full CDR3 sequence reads CSARVGGSSSYEQYF.

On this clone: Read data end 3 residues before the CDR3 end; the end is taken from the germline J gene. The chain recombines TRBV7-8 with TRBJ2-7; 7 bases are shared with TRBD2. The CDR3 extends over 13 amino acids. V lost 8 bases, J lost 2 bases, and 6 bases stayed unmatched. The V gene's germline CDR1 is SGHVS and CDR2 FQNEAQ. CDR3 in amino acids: CASGGDVTYEQYF. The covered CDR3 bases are TGTGCCAGCGGGGGGGACGTAACCTACGAG.

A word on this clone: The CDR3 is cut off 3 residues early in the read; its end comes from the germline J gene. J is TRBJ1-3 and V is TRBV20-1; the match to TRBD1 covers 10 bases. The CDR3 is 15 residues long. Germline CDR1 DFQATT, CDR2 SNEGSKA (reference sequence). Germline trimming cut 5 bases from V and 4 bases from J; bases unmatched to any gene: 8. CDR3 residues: CSADRQGAKGNTIYF. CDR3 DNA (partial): TGCAGTGCTGATCGACAGGGGGCAAAAGGAAACACC.

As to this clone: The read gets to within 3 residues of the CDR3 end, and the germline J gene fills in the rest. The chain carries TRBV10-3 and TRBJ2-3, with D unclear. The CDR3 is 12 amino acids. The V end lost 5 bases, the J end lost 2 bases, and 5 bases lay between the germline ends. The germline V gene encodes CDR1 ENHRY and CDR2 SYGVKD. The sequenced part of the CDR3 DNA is TGTGCCATCAGTACAGACACAGATACG. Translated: CAISTDTDT. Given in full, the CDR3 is CAISTDTDTQYF.

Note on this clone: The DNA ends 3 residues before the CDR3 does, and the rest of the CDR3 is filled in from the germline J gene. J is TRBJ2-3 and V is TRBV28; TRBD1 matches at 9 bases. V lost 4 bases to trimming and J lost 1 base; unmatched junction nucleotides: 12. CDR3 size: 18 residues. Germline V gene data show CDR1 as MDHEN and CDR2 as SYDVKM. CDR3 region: CASSSLPYRGRGTDTQYF. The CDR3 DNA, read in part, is TGTGCCAGCAGTTCCCTCCCTTACAGGGGGCGAGGCACAGATACG.

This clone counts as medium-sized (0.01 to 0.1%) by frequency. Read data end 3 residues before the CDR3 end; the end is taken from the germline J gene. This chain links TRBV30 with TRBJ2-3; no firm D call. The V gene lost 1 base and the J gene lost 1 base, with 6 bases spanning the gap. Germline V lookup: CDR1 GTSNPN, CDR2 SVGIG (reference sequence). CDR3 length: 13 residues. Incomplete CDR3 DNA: TGTGCCTGGAGTGGAAAGGGCACAGATACG. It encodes CAWSGKGTDT. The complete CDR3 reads CAWSGKGTDTQYF.

CDR3 residues: CASRSGTGPGELFF. The DNA read from the CDR3 is TGTGCCAGCAGATCCGGGACAGGGCCCGGGGAG. The rearrangement uses TRBV5-4 and TRBJ2-2; 9 bases fit TRBD1. The read is 3 residues too short to cover the CDR3 end, so that end is filled in from the germline J gene. J lost 6 bases, V lost 5 bases, and 5 bases had no gene match. CDR3 length: 14 residues. The germline V gene encodes CDR1 SGHNT and CDR2 YYREEE (reference sequence).

The CDR3 spells CATTGADTDTQYF. Partial CDR3 DNA: TGTGCCACCACAGGGGCGGACACAGATACG. The gene calls are TRBV10-3 and TRBJ2-3; 7 nucleotides agree with TRBD1. Read sequence stops 3 residues before the CDR3 end, and the germline J gene provides the missing end. The CDR3 totals 13 residues. The ends lost 10 bases at V and 2 bases at J; junction bases unmatched: 6. Germline V gene data show CDR1 as ENHRY and CDR2 as SYGVKD.

The CDR3 is CAWNRDTWRSGNTIYF. Incomplete CDR3 DNA: TGTGCCTGGAACCGGGACACTTGGCGCTCTGGAAACACC. V is TRBV30 and J is TRBJ1-3; a weak D match, TRBD1 (6 bases). The sequenced fragment ends 3 residues before the CDR3 boundary, so the rest is inferred from the germline J gene. Germline V gene data show CDR1 as GTSNPN and CDR2 as SVGIG (reference sequence). V was pared by 4 bases and J by 0 bases, with 16 bases between. The CDR3 is 16 residues long. Full variable domain (missing parts from reference TRBV30 and TRBJ1-3): SQTIHQWPATLVQPVGSPLSLECTVEGTSNPNLYWYRQAAGRGLQLLFYSVGIGQISSEVPQNLSASRPQDRQFILSSKKLLLSDSGFYLCAWNRDTWRSGNTIYFGEGSWLTVV.

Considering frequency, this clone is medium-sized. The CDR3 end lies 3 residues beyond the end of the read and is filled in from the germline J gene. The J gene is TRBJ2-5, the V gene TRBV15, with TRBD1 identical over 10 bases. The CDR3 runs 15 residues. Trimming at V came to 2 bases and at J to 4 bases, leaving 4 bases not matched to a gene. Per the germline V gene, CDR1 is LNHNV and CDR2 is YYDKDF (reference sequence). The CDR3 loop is CATSRPTGGLETQYF. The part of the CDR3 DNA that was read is TGTGCCACCAGCAGACCGACAGGGGGCCTAGAGACC.

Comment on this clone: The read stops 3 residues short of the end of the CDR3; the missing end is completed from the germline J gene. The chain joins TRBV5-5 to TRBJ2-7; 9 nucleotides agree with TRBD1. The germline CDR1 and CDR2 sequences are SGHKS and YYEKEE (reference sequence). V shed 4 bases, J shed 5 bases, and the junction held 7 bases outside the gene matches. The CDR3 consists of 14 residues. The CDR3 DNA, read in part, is TGTGCCAGCAGCATGGGACAGGGTTGGAACGAG. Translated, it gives CASSMGQGWNE. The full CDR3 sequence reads CASSMGQGWNEQYF.

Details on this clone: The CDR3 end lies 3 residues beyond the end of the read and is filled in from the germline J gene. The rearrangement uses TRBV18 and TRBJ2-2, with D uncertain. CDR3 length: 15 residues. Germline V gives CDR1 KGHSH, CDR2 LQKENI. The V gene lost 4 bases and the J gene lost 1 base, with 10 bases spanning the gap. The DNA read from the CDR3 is TGTGCCAGCTCACAGGGTATCGTGAACACCGGGGAG. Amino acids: CASSQGIVNTGE. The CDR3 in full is CASSQGIVNTGELFF.

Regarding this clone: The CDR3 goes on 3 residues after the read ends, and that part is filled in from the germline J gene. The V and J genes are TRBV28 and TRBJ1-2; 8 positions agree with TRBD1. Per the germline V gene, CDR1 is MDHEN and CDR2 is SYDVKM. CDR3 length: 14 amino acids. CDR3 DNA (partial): TGTGCCAGCAGTCCCTGGACAGGGAAAGGCGGC. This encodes CASSPWTGKGG. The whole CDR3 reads CASSPWTGKGGYTF.

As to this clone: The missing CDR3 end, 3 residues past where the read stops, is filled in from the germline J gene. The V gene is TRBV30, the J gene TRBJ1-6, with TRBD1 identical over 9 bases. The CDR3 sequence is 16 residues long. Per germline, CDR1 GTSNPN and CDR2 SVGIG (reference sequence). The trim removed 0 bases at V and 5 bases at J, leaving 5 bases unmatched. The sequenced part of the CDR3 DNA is TGTGCCTGGAGTGTACCTGGACAGGGGCATAATTCACCC. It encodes CAWSVPGQGHNSP. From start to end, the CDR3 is CAWSVPGQGHNSPLHF.

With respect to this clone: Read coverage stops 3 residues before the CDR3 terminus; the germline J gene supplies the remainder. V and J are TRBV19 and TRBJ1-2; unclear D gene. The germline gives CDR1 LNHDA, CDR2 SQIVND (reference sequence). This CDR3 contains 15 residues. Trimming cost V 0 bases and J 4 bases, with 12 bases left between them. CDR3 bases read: TGTGCCAGTAGTATAGAGCGGATCGGACTCTATGGC. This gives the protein CASSIERIGLYG. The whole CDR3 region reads CASSIERIGLYGYTF.

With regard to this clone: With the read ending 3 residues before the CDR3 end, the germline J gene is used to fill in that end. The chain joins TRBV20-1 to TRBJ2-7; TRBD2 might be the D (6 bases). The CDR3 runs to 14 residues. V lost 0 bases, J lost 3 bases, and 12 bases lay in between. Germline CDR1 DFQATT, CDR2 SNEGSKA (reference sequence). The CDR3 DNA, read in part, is TGCAGTGCTAGAGAACCCGGAGGGTTCTACGAG. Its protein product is CSAREPGGFYE. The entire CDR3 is CSAREPGGFYEQYF.

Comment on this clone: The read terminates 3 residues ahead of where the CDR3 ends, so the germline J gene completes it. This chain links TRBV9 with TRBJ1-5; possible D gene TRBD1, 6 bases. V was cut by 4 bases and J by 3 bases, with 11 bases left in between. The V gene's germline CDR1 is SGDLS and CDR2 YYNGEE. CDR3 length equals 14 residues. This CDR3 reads CASSLTGSNQPQHF. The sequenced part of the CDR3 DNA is TGTGCCAGCAGCCTCACAGGGTCCAATCAGCCC.

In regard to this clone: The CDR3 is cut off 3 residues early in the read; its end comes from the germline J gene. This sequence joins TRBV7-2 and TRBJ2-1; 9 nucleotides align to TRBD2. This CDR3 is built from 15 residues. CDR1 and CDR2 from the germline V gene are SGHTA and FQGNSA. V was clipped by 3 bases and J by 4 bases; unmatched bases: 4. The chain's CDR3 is CASSFGTSTYNEQFF. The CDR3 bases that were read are TGTGCCAGCAGCTTCGGGACTAGCACTTACAATGAG.

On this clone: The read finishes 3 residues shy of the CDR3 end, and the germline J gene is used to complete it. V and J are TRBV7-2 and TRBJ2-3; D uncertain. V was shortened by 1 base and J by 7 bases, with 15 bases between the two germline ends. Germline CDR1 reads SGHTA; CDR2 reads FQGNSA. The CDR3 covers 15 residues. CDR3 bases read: TGTGCCAGCAGCTTAGGCCCGACCGACTCGAATACG. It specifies CASSLGPTDSNT. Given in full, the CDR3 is CASSLGPTDSNTQYF.

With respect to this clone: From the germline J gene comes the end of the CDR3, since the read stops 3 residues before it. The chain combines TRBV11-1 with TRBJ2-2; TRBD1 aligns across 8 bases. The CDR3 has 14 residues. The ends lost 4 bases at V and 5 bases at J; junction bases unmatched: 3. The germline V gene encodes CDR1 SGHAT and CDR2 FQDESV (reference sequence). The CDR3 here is CASSSRGPTGELFF. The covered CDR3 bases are TGTGCCAGCAGCTCCAGGGGGCCGACCGGGGAG. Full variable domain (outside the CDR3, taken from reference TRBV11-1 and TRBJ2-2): EAEVAQSPRYKITEKSQAVAFWCDPISGHATLYWYRQILGQGPELLVQFQDESVVDDSQLPKDRFSAERLKGVDSTLKIQPAELGDSAMYLCASSSRGPTGELFFGEGSRLTVL.

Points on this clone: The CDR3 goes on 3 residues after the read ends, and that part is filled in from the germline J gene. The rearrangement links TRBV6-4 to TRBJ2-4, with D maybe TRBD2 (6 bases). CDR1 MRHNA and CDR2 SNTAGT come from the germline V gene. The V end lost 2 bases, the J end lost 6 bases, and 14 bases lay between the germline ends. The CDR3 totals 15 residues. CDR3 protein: CASSDGRGSVNIQYF. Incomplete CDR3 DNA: TGTGCCAGCAGTGACGGGCGGGGCAGTGTAAACATT.